The 19 T cell receptor beta chains listed next were all sequenced from one sample in a study of T cell responses to AZD1222 COVID-19 vaccine. The repertoire was sequenced with immunoSEQ multiplex PCR; TCRdb's copy has only in-frame clones and lacks some. The repertoire has under 150,000 clones, roughly 88% of them found once; the top ten carry around 8.7%. The sequenced sample was peripheral blood, obtained on day 0 of AZD1222 vaccination. The receptors here all came from an adult in good health.

The V and J genes are TRBV6-2 or TRBV6-3 and TRBJ1-6; TRBD1 matches 7 bases. CDR3 size: 16 residues. Germline V gene sequence: CDR1 MNHEY, CDR2 SVGEGT. With V trimmed by 3 bases and J by 2 bases, 4 bases remained unmatched. CDR3 sequence (DNA): TGTGCCAGCAGTTATTACAGGGGAGCCTATAATTCACCCCTCCACTTT. It translates to CASSYYRGAYNSPLHF.

The chain has TRBV28 and TRBJ2-1; a weak D match, TRBD2 (6 bases). Germline values: CDR1 MDHEN, CDR2 SYDVKM. Trimming took 8 bases from V and 0 from J, leaving 8 bases between them. The CDR3 has 13 residues. The CDR3 spells CASGTYSYNEQFF. The CDR3 region has the DNA TGTGCCAGCGGGACTTACTCCTACAATGAGCAGTTCTTC.

The V gene is TRBV5-1, the J gene TRBJ1-1; 9 bases are a match to TRBD1. The CDR3 is 14 amino acids. Germline-derived CDR1 and CDR2 are SGHRS and YFSETQ. V was pared by 2 bases and J by 3 bases, with 2 bases of the junction left unmatched. This chain's CDR3 is CASSFGDRDTEAFF. The CDR3 coding sequence is TGCGCCAGCAGCTTTGGGGACAGGGACACTGAAGCTTTCTTT.

This rearrangement joins TRBV5-5 to TRBJ1-2; 7 bases are shared with TRBD1. The length of the CDR3 is 14 residues. Trimming removed 3 bases from V and 4 bases from J; junction bases left unmatched: 6. Looked up from germline, CDR1 is SGHKS and CDR2 is YYEKEE (reference sequence). The CDR3 region is CASSSLDRVYGYTF. The CDR3 nucleotides are TGTGCCAGCAGCTCCCTCGACAGGGTCTATGGCTACACCTTC.

The V gene is TRBV3-1 (or the pseudogene TRBV3-2), the J gene TRBJ2-7; a possible D gene is TRBD2 (5 bases). The V end was cut by 1 base, the J end by 2 bases, with 9 bases between. Germline CDR1 and CDR2: LGHDT and YNNKEL (reference sequence). CDR3 length: 14 residues. CDR3 sequence: CASSQGSSTYEQYF. Written as DNA, the CDR3 is TGTGCCAGCAGCCAAGGGTCTAGCACCTACGAGCAGTACTTC.

This chain joins TRBV30 and TRBJ1-2; 9 nucleotides agree with TRBD1. The CDR3 is 14 amino acids. Germline trimming cut 5 bases from V and 2 bases from J; bases unmatched to any gene: 6. The germline CDR1 and CDR2 sequences are GTSNPN and SVGIG (reference sequence). The CDR3 DNA reads TGTGCCTGGGACGGGACAGGGAAAAACTATGGCTACACCTTC. As protein: CAWDGTGKNYGYTF.

V usage is TRBV3-1 (or the pseudogene TRBV3-2) and J usage is TRBJ1-3, with D maybe TRBD1 (5 bases). The germline V gene encodes CDR1 LGHDT and CDR2 YNNKEL (reference sequence). The CDR3 length is 16 residues. Trimming took off 2 bases at V and 4 bases at J, with 15 bases between the two ends. This CDR3 is CASSQLPGPEGNTIYF. The CDR3 DNA follows: TGTGCCAGCAGCCAATTACCGGGACCAGAGGGAAACACCATATATTTT.

The gene calls are TRBV30 and TRBJ2-3; possibly TRBD2 for D (5 bases). CDR3 size: 15 residues. The germline gives CDR1 GTSNPN, CDR2 SVGIG (reference sequence). V lost 2 bases and J lost 2, with 14 bases in between. CDR3 region: CAWSIRGLVTDTQYF. CDR3 DNA: TGTGCCTGGAGTATTCGAGGGTTGGTCACAGATACGCAGTATTTT.

This chain uses TRBV28 with TRBJ1-3, with D unresolved. Trimming removed 3 bases at V and 0 bases at J, with 9 bases between. Germline CDR1 and CDR2: MDHEN and SYDVKM. The CDR3 extends over 15 amino acids. The CDR3 loop is CASSLGRPSGNTIYF. As DNA, the CDR3 is TGTGCCAGCAGTTTGGGTAGGCCCTCTGGAAACACCATATATTTT.

This clone was recorded only once. V is TRBV6-5 and J is TRBJ2-7, with TRBD2 identical over 7 bases. The germline V gene has CDR1 MNHEY and CDR2 SVGAGI. The CDR3 is 14 residues long. The J segment lost 0 bases and the V segment lost 10 bases, leaving 9 bases of the junction unmatched. The CDR3 DNA sequence: TGTGCCACCGGGCAGGGACTAATCTCCTACGAGCAGTACTTC. This codes for CATGQGLISYEQYF.

The chain links TRBV11-3 to TRBJ1-5; D perhaps matches TRBD1 (5 bases). Germline CDR1 and CDR2: SGHNT and YENEEA. Trimming pared 4 bases from V and 3 bases from J, leaving 19 bases between. The CDR3 spans 17 residues. The CDR3 sequence is CASSSVDREANNQPQHF. CDR3 bases: TGTGCCAGCAGCTCCGTCGACAGAGAGGCGAACAATCAGCCCCAGCATTTT.

This chain links TRBV4-1 with TRBJ2-7; D might be TRBD2 (5 bases). CDR1 MGHRA and CDR2 YSYEKL come from the germline V gene. This CDR3 contains 15 residues. Trimming stripped 4 bases from V and 2 bases from J, with 15 bases between. CDR3 region: CASSLRTSAAYEQYF. The DNA for the CDR3 is TGCGCCAGCAGCCTTCGAACTAGTGCCGCCTACGAGCAGTACTTC.

This chain uses TRBV30 with TRBJ2-2; perhaps TRBD1 as D (5 bases). CDR1 and CDR2 (germline): GTSNPN, SVGIG (reference sequence). The CDR3 runs to 13 residues. The germline V and J ends were trimmed by 0 bases and 6 bases, with 8 bases remaining between them. The CDR3 sequence: CAWSVQGAGELFF. The CDR3 bases are TGTGCCTGGAGTGTACAAGGGGCCGGGGAGCTGTTTTTT.

The CDR3 sequence: CASSQGASWSEPQHF. In DNA form, the CDR3 reads TGTGCCAGCAGCCAAGGGGCCAGCTGGTCCGAGCCCCAGCATTTT. The V call is TRBV3-1 (or the pseudogene TRBV3-2), the J call TRBJ1-5; D gene unclear. This CDR3 contains 15 residues. CDR1 LGHDT and CDR2 YNNKEL come from the germline V gene (reference sequence). V lost 1 base to trimming and J lost 8 bases, with 15 bases between them.

The V gene is TRBV3-1 (or the pseudogene TRBV3-2), the J gene TRBJ2-6; D is uncertain. This CDR3 region has 15 residues. Germline V gene data show CDR1 as LGHDT and CDR2 as YNNKEL (reference sequence). Deletions cut 4 bases from V and 0 bases from J, with 7 bases between. CDR3 protein: CASSPPNSGANVLTF. The DNA of the CDR3 is TGTGCCAGCAGCCCGCCGAACTCTGGGGCCAACGTCCTGACTTTC.

The chain carries TRBV19 and TRBJ1-2; D perhaps matches TRBD1 (6 bases). The V end was cut by 5 bases, the J end by 4 bases, with 32 bases between. This CDR3 spans 20 amino acids. Germline CDR1 LNHDA, CDR2 SQIVND (reference sequence). CDR3 DNA sequence: TGTGCCAGTAGTTGGTCAGGGAGAGAAGGTCCATTCGGAGGGGGCTATGGCTACACCTTC. This gives the protein CASSWSGREGPFGGGYGYTF.

The genes are TRBV9 and TRBJ1-2; 9 bases are shared with TRBD1. J gave up 4 bases and V 0 bases, and 7 bases lay outside the gene matches. The CDR3 loop spans 16 amino acids. Germline-derived CDR1 and CDR2 are SGDLS and YYNGEE. DNA for the CDR3: TGTGCCAGCAGCGTAGTCGGACAGGGGCCCCTCTATGGCTACACCTTC. Amino acids: CASSVVGQGPLYGYTF.

The rearrangement uses TRBV12-3 or TRBV12-4 and TRBJ1-1; D gene uncertain. V shed 5 bases and J shed 5 bases, with 12 bases lying between them. This CDR3 region has 13 residues. For the CDR3, the DNA is TGTGCCAGCAGTGTCAACAGAGAGACTGAAGCTTTCTTT. Encoded protein: CASSVNRETEAFF.

A single count supports this clone. Mismatch with germline at one junction end may stem from a read error. CDR3 region: CASSLGDRGNAEAFF. CDR3 bases: TGCGCCAGCAGCTTGGGGGACAGGGGGAACGCTGAAGCTTTCTTT. The chain links TRBV5-1 to TRBJ1-1; 11 nucleotides agree with TRBD1. CDR3 length equals 15 residues. Germline-derived CDR1 and CDR2 are SGHRS and YFSETQ.